The 21 T cell receptor beta chains presented below share a single source sample, sequenced in a study of blood T cells in healthy people across ages. For the second PCR, which ran for about 6 to 11 cycles, a sample-barcoded 5' primer and a J-beta primer mix were used. TCRdb called the 5' RACE reads again in MiXCR, with one record for every CDR3 protein. The repertoire consists of 550,000 to 650,000 distinct CDR3 sequences, with roughly 30% occurring once and the leading ten covering around a sixth. The sample consisted of blood. The source of these receptors is a woman aged 80 or older in good health.

The V gene is TRBV7-2, the J gene TRBJ1-5; D might be TRBD1 (5 bases). From germline, CDR1 is SGHTA and CDR2 FQGNSA. Trimming took 4 bases from V and 2 from J, leaving 12 bases between them. The CDR3 totals 15 residues. CDR3 amino acids: CASSSETAGNQPQHF. In DNA, the CDR3 is TGTGCCAGCAGCTCCGAGACAGCCGGCAATCAGCCCCAGCATTTT.

The sample holds a few counts of this clonotype. Just one base apart from a much larger clone, this may be a read error. The rearrangement links TRBV9 to TRBJ2-1; 7 positions match TRBD2. The CDR3 covers 15 residues. The germline V gene encodes CDR1 SGDLS and CDR2 YYNGEE. V shed 0 bases and J 1 base; nucleotides not matched to a gene: 1. CDR3 sequence reads: CASSVGGGSYNEQFF. In DNA form, the CDR3 reads TGTGCCAGCAGCGTAGGGGGGGGGTCCTACAATGAGCAGTTCTTC. Combining the CDR3 with reference TRBV9 and TRBJ2-1 gives the whole variable domain DSGVTQTPKHLITATGQRVTLRCSPRSGDLSVYWYQQSLDQGLQFLIQYYNGEERAKGNILERFSAQQFPDLHSELNLSSLELGDSALYFCASSVGGGSYNEQFFGPGTRLTVL.

This clonotype occurred once. DNA of the CDR3: TGTGCCAGCAGCCGTCCGAGCAGCGGGGGGGATGAGCAGTTCTTC. It translates to CASSRPSSGGDEQFF. This chain uses TRBV3-1 with TRBJ2-1; 10 nucleotides match TRBD2. CDR3 length: 15 residues. The germline V gene encodes CDR1 LGHDT and CDR2 YNNKEL (reference sequence). V dropped 4 bases and J dropped 8; count of bases not matched to a gene: 8.

This clonotype was seen a single time. A much more abundant neighbour one base away suggests this may be a read error. The chain carries TRBV29-1 and TRBJ2-4, with 8 bases matching TRBD1. The CDR3 loop spans 13 amino acids. CDR1 is SQVTM, CDR2 ANQGSEA, per germline. The CDR3 nucleotides are TGCAGCGCCGCGGACAGGGCGGGCGACATTCAGGACTTC. This encodes CSAADRAGDIQDF.

V gene TRBV19 combines with J gene TRBJ1-1; tentative D call: TRBD1 (5 bases). The CDR3 loop spans 16 amino acids. V lost 2 bases and J 1 base, leaving 14 bases between the germline ends. Germline lookup yields CDR1 LNHDA and CDR2 SQIVND (reference sequence). CDR3 region: CASSIRGKETNTEAFF. In DNA, the CDR3 is TGTGCCAGTAGTATACGGGGGAAGGAAACGAACACTGAAGCTTTCTTT.

This clonotype has more than one count but fewer than ten. The CDR3 sequence is CSVPSGQGIYEQYF. The CDR3 coding sequence is TGCAGTGTTCCGAGTGGACAGGGTATCTACGAGCAGTACTTC. The V call is TRBV20-1, the J call TRBJ2-7; 8 positions match TRBD1. This CDR3 is built from 14 residues. V lost 7 bases and J lost 3; bases outside the gene matches: 11. From germline, CDR1 is DFQATT and CDR2 SNEGSKA (reference sequence).

This clonotype was detected only a few times. It may be a read error: a sequence one base away is much more abundant. The chain links TRBV6-1 to TRBJ2-7; D might be TRBD1 (5 bases). The CDR3 covers 13 residues. Germline CDR1 MNHNS, CDR2 SASEGT. Trimming pared 8 bases from V and 1 base from J, leaving 12 bases between. CDR3 sequence: CASLMQGSYEQYF. The DNA for the CDR3 is TGTGCCAGCCTTATGCAGGGTTCCTACGAGCAGTACTTC.

The table lists this clonotype with a count of one. The junction differs from germline at one of its ends, possibly a read error. The rearrangement joins TRBV5-1 to TRBJ2-1, with D tentatively TRBD1 or TRBD2 (5 bases each). The length of the CDR3 is 15 residues. CDR1 and CDR2 from the germline V gene are SGHRS and YFSETQ. The CDR3 DNA sequence: TGCGCCAGCAGCTTGGACCGGGGCAGGCGCAATGGGCAGTTCTTC. It yields the protein CASSLDRGRRNGQFF.

This clonotype was observed a handful of times. A much more abundant neighbour one base away suggests this may be a read error. The V gene is TRBV12-3 or TRBV12-4, the J gene TRBJ2-1; maybe TRBD1 (6 bases). The CDR3 has 18 residues. Trimming cost V 3 bases and J 3 bases, with 21 bases left between them. The CDR3 protein is CASSFKFGGEDFYNEQFF. In nucleotides, the CDR3 is TGTGCCAGCAGTTTCAAGTTTGGGGGCGAGGACTTCTACAATGAGCAGTTCTTC.

J is TRBJ1-1 and V is TRBV5-4; TRBD1 is a possible D gene (5 bases). Germline values: CDR1 SGHNT, CDR2 YYREEE (reference sequence). V was cut by 0 bases and J by 0 bases, with 12 bases left in between. The length of the CDR3 is 16 residues. This chain's CDR3 is CASSLGGTGLNTEAFF. CDR3 coding DNA: TGTGCCAGCAGCTTGGGCGGGACGGGATTGAACACTGAAGCTTTCTTT.

As for this clonotype: One end of the junction is discordant with germline, which a read error may explain. The CDR3 here is CASSPGQSLPNEQFF. The CDR3 region has the DNA TGTGCTAGCAGCCCCGGACAGTCTCTACCCAATGAGCAGTTCTTC. J is TRBJ2-1 and V is TRBV7-7; tentatively, D is TRBD1 (6 bases). The CDR3 is 15 residues long. Per germline, CDR1 SSHAT and CDR2 FNYEAQ (reference sequence). The variable domain in full, with the rest retrieved from reference TRBV7-7 and TRBJ2-1, is GAGVSQSPRYKVTKRGQDVTLRCDPISSHATLYWYQQALGQGPEFLTYFNYEAQPDKSGLPSDRFSAERPEGSISTLTIQRTEQRDSAMYRCASSPGQSLPNEQFFGPGTRLTVL.

The sample holds many counts of this clonotype. The chain joins TRBV3-1 to TRBJ2-1; no reliable D call. Germline V CDR1 and CDR2: LGHDT, YNNKEL (reference sequence). V gave up 4 bases and J gave up 8 bases, with 9 bases separating them. This CDR3 contains 12 residues. In DNA form, the CDR3 reads TGTGCCAGCAGCCCCCTCTGGGATGAGCAGTTCTTC. It yields the protein CASSPLWDEQFF.

A single count supports this clonotype. The chain combines TRBV7-2 with TRBJ2-5; a possible D gene is TRBD2 (5 bases). The germline gives CDR1 SGHTA, CDR2 FQGNSA. With 1 base removed from V and 6 bases from J, the gap between germline ends came to 12 bases. The CDR3 consists of 14 residues. DNA of the CDR3: TGTGCCAGCAGCTTAGGCCGGGAATCGAAGACCCAGTACTTC. This encodes CASSLGRESKTQYF.

This clonotype was counted a single time. A much larger clone differs by one base, so this may be a read error. The chain links TRBV5-1 to TRBJ2-7, with unresolved D. Germline CDR1 and CDR2: SGHRS and YFSETQ. Trimming stripped 4 bases from V and 7 bases from J, with 18 bases between. The CDR3 consists of 14 residues. The DNA for the CDR3 is TGCGCCAGCAGCCCCTCAGTTGTCTCCAATGAGCAGTACTTC. Translating it yields CASSPSVVSNEQYF.

The table lists this clonotype with many counts. The J gene is TRBJ2-3, the V gene TRBV7-2; TRBD2 matches 15 bases. Germline loops: CDR1 SGHTA, CDR2 FQGNSA. The CDR3 has 18 residues. The J segment lost 3 bases and the V segment lost 5 bases, leaving 9 bases of the junction unmatched. The CDR3 loop is CASSPTLGLAGGTDTQYF. The CDR3 DNA follows: TGTGCCAGCAGCCCAACTTTGGGACTAGCGGGGGGTACAGATACGCAGTATTTT.

This clonotype came up a few times. This chain links TRBV30 with TRBJ2-5; 9 nucleotides line up with TRBD1. Germline V lookup: CDR1 GTSNPN, CDR2 SVGIG (reference sequence). Trimming at V came to 2 bases and at J to 5 bases, leaving 6 bases not matched to a gene. The CDR3 loop spans 14 amino acids. Here the CDR3 reads CAWSLDRGVETQYF. The CDR3 bases are TGTGCCTGGAGTTTGGACAGGGGTGTGGAGACCCAGTACTTC.

This clonotype was recorded many times. The J gene is TRBJ1-4, the V gene TRBV4-1; D possibly corresponds to TRBD1 (6 bases). This CDR3 region has 15 residues. V was pared by 4 bases and J by 0 bases, with 9 bases between. CDR1 and CDR2 (germline): MGHRA, YSYEKL. The CDR3 is CASSRAGATNEKLFF. The CDR3 coding sequence is TGCGCCAGCAGCCGAGCAGGGGCAACTAATGAAAAACTGTTTTTT.

This clonotype has a count of ten or more. The V and J genes are TRBV9 and TRBJ2-5; 10 bases align to TRBD2. J gave up 5 bases and V 5 bases, and 9 bases lay outside the gene matches. The CDR3 totals 15 residues. Germline-derived CDR1 and CDR2 are SGDLS and YYNGEE. The CDR3: CASSRSSGGLETQYF. CDR3 DNA sequence: TGTGCCAGCAGTCGGTCTAGCGGGGGTTTGGAGACCCAGTACTTC.

This clonotype has ten or more counts. J is TRBJ2-1 and V is TRBV7-9, with TRBD1 matching over 8 bases. Germline CDR1 reads SEHNR; CDR2 reads FQNEAQ (reference sequence). The CDR3 runs 13 residues. V gave up 5 bases and J gave up 6 bases; unmatched junction bases: 3. CDR3 in DNA: TGTGCCAGCAGCCAACAGGGGGGCAATGAGCAGTTCTTC. The encoded protein is CASSQQGGNEQFF. The full variable domain, in which reference TRBV7-9 and TRBJ2-1 provide the parts outside the CDR3, is DTGVSQNPRHKITKRGQNVTFRCDPISEHNRLYWYRQTLGQGPEFLTYFQNEAQLEKSRLLSDRFSAERPKGSFSTLEIQRTEQGDSAMYLCASSQQGGNEQFFGPGTRLTVL.

Note on this clonotype: A read error is possible here, since a much larger clone lies one base away. This chain connects TRBV7-2 to TRBJ1-6; no clear D gene. Germline V CDR1 and CDR2: SGHTA, FQGNSA. This CDR3 comprises 16 residues. CDR3 nucleotides: TGTGCCAGCAGCTTAGTGCAGACCTCCCATAATTCACCCCTCCACTTT. It translates to CASSLVQTSHNSPLHF. Based on the CDR3 plus reference TRBV7-2 and TRBJ1-6, the full variable domain is GAGVSQSPSNKVTEKGKDVELRCDPISGHTALYWYRQSLGQGLEFLIYFQGNSAPDKSGLPSDRFSAERTGGSVSTLTIQRTQQEDSAVYLCASSLVQTSHNSPLHFGNGTRLTVT.

This clonotype was seen many times. This sequence joins TRBV5-8 and TRBJ2-1; 10 nucleotides align to TRBD2. Unmatched junction bases numbered 9, after V lost 0 bases and J lost 9 bases. The length of the CDR3 is 16 residues. The germline V gene encodes CDR1 SGHTS and CDR2 YDEGEE. The chain's CDR3 is CASSLGLAGAFVEQFF. The DNA of the CDR3 is TGTGCCAGCAGCTTGGGTCTAGCGGGGGCCTTTGTTGAGCAGTTCTTC.